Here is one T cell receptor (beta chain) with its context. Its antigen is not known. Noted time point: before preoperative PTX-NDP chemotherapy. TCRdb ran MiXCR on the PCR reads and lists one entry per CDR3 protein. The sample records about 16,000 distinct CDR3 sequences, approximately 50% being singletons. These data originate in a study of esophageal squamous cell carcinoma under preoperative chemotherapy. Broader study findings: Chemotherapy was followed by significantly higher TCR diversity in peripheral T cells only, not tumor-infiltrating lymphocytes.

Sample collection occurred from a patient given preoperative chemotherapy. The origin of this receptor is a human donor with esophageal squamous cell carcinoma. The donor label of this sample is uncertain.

The CDR3 loop is CASSRSGVTDGIQYF. For the CDR3, the DNA is TGTGCCAGCAGCCGAAGTGGGGTTACAGACGGCATTCAGTACTTC. The chain carries TRBV11-3 and TRBJ2-4; D remains unclear. Trimming took off 5 bases at V and 9 bases at J, with 20 bases between the two ends. The length of the CDR3 is 15 residues. Germline V gene data show CDR1 as SGHNT and CDR2 as YENEEA.